What follows are 13 T cell receptor beta chains derived from one specimen sequenced in a study of identical twins. Using its own MiXCR run on the 5' RACE reads, TCRdb lists one record per CDR3 protein. Of over 500,000 distinct CDR3 sequences listed, 22% were seen once; the top ten hold roughly 0.91%. These data also formed part of another study, on T cells expressing NK-cell markers.

Source material: CD4+ T cells sorted from blood. Source of these receptors: a woman between 18 and 29 years old in good health.

The table lists this clonotype with many counts. The chain has TRBV18 and TRBJ1-1; D remains unclear. Germline CDR1 KGHSH, CDR2 LQKENI. The germline V and J ends were trimmed by 4 bases and 8 bases, with 8 bases remaining between them. CDR3 length: 11 residues. In DNA, the CDR3 is TGTGCCAGCTCACGCAGTGAGGAAGCTTTCTTT. This encodes CASSRSEEAFF. The full variable domain, with the rest looked up from reference TRBV18 and TRBJ1-1, is NAGVMQNPRHLVRRRGQEARLRCSPMKGHSHVYWYRQLPEEGLKFMVYLQKENIIDESGMPKERFSAEFPKEGPSILRIQQVVRGDSAAYFCASSRSEEAFFGQGTRLTVV.

This clonotype was seen a few times. The chain combines TRBV29-1 with TRBJ2-7; the D gene is possibly TRBD1 (6 bases). CDR1 and CDR2 (germline): SQVTM, ANQGSEA. Trimming cost V 6 bases and J 0 bases, with 15 bases left between them. The CDR3 is 14 amino acids. The CDR3 region is CSVTLDRSSYEQYF. CDR3 DNA: TGCAGCGTGACTCTAGACAGGTCCTCCTACGAGCAGTACTTC.

This sequence joins TRBV27 and TRBJ2-7; the match to TRBD1 covers 8 bases. CDR3 length equals 16 residues. Trimming at V came to 4 bases and at J to 3 bases, leaving 11 bases not matched to a gene. The V gene's germline CDR1 is MNHEY and CDR2 SMNVEV (reference sequence). The CDR3 loop reads CASSSTRRGHHYEQYF. Here the CDR3 DNA reads TGTGCCAGCAGTTCCACCCGCAGGGGGCACCACTACGAGCAGTACTTC.

The chain has TRBV5-1 and TRBJ1-2, with D perhaps TRBD1 (6 bases). CDR3 length: 16 residues. The germline V gene has CDR1 SGHRS and CDR2 YFSETQ. Trimming left V 0 bases short and J 6 bases short, with 18 bases between. The CDR3: CASSLEGVGTQDGYTF. CDR3 nucleotide sequence: TGCGCCAGCAGCTTGGAGGGGGTCGGAACCCAGGATGGCTACACCTTC.

This rearrangement joins TRBV20-1 to TRBJ2-7; 10 positions match TRBD1. V dropped 2 bases and J dropped 4; count of bases not matched to a gene: 5. This CDR3 is 14 amino acids long. Germline CDR1 reads DFQATT; CDR2 reads SNEGSKA (reference sequence). The CDR3 protein is CSARPGQGVYEQYF. CDR3 bases: TGCAGTGCTAGACCTGGACAGGGGGTTTACGAGCAGTACTTC.

The J gene is TRBJ2-7, the V gene TRBV5-1; 7 bases are a match to TRBD2. The length of the CDR3 is 14 residues. After removal of 4 bases from V and 2 bases from J, the junction contained 6 bases not matched to a gene. Germline V gene data show CDR1 as SGHRS and CDR2 as YFSETQ. CDR3 nucleotides: TGCGCCAGCAGCCCTGGGGGAGGGCCCTACGAGCAGTACTTC. It translates to CASSPGGGPYEQYF.

J is TRBJ2-1 and V is TRBV9; the D is unclear. Germline CDR1 SGDLS, CDR2 YYNGEE. The CDR3 has 15 amino acids. Trimming left V 0 bases short and J 1 base short, with 8 bases between. DNA for the CDR3: TGTGCCAGCAGCGTAGCCCCTACATCCTACAATGAGCAGTTCTTC. It translates to CASSVAPTSYNEQFF.

The rearrangement joins TRBV20-1 to TRBJ1-1; 8 positions match TRBD1. The CDR3 length is 13 residues. Germline V CDR1 and CDR2: DFQATT, SNEGSKA (reference sequence). V trimming: 6 bases; J trimming: 4 bases; junction bases outside the gene matches: 7. This chain's CDR3 is CSALQGGGTEAFF. The CDR3 DNA sequence: TGCAGTGCGTTACAGGGGGGAGGCACTGAAGCTTTCTTT.

The chain has TRBV12-3 or TRBV12-4 and TRBJ2-4; 10 bases are a match to TRBD1. The CDR3 is 17 residues long. The trim removed 2 bases at V and 7 bases at J, leaving 11 bases unmatched. The CDR3 loop is CASSLTPGTGERNIQYF. The CDR3 DNA follows: TGTGCCAGCAGTTTAACCCCCGGGACAGGGGAAAGGAACATTCAGTACTTC.

J is TRBJ1-2 and V is TRBV20-1, with 8 bases that match TRBD1. CDR3 length equals 13 residues. The J segment lost 2 bases and the V segment lost 6 bases, leaving 5 bases of the junction unmatched. Germline V CDR1 and CDR2: DFQATT, SNEGSKA (reference sequence). The CDR3 bases are TGCAGTGCGGGGGACAGGCGGAACTATGGCTACACCTTC. Protein: CSAGDRRNYGYTF.

This rearrangement joins TRBV24-1 to TRBJ2-1, with TRBD1 matching 11 bases. This CDR3 contains 16 residues. V shed 9 bases and J 12 bases; nucleotides not matched to a gene: 18. Germline V gene data show CDR1 as KGHDR and CDR2 as SFDVKD. CDR3 coding DNA: TGTGCCACCGCGGGGGGTCCGGGACAGGGGGACCGTAGGCAGTTCTTC. Amino acids: CATAGGPGQGDRRQFF.

This clonotype was observed a handful of times. The V and J genes are TRBV7-7 and TRBJ2-3; a weak D match, TRBD1 (6 bases). This CDR3 has 14 amino acids. Germline V lookup: CDR1 SSHAT, CDR2 FNYEAQ (reference sequence). The CDR3 here is CASSQTGLTDTQYF. CDR3 DNA sequence: TGTGCTAGCTCTCAGACAGGTCTCACAGATACGCAGTATTTT.

V gene TRBV7-2 combines with J gene TRBJ1-3, with D hard to call. Per germline, CDR1 SGHTA and CDR2 FQGNSA. The V end was cut by 3 bases, the J end by 0 bases, with 6 bases between. This CDR3 region has 14 residues. The CDR3 here is CASSFNPSGNTIYF. Here the CDR3 DNA reads TGTGCCAGCAGCTTCAATCCCTCTGGAAACACCATATATTTT.